The 31 T cell receptor beta chains listed next were all sequenced from one sample in a study of blood T cell repertoires in COVID-19. Some clones are missing from TCRdb's copy, which holds only in-frame ones; the method was immunoSEQ multiplex PCR. This sample carries approximately 400,000 clones, around 90% of them seen once, and the ten largest clones take 1.2%. The material sequenced was peripheral blood. These receptors were taken from a man aged 35 to 55 with acute or convalescent COVID-19.

This sequence joins TRBV30 and TRBJ1-2; D remains ambiguous. Trimming removed 4 bases at V and 2 bases at J, with 8 bases between. Germline CDR1 and CDR2: GTSNPN and SVGIG (reference sequence). The CDR3 is 12 residues long. This CDR3 reads CAWNVRNYGYTF. The CDR3 DNA is TGTGCCTGGAATGTGAGAAACTATGGCTACACCTTC.

The rearrangement joins TRBV3-1 (or the pseudogene TRBV3-2) to TRBJ2-2, with D hard to call. CDR1 and CDR2 (germline): LGHDT, YNNKEL (reference sequence). The V end lost 1 base, the J end lost 6 bases, and 9 bases lay between the germline ends. CDR3 size: 14 residues. Here the CDR3 reads CASSQGLQAGELFF. CDR3 in DNA: TGTGCCAGCAGCCAAGGACTCCAAGCCGGGGAGCTGTTTTTT.

V usage is TRBV5-4 and J usage is TRBJ2-1; 12 bases map to TRBD1. CDR3 length: 16 residues. Germline values: CDR1 SGHNT, CDR2 YYREEE (reference sequence). V lost 5 bases and J lost 8; bases outside the gene matches: 11. The CDR3 nucleotides read TGTGCCAGCAGAAAAATGGGGGGACAGGGGGCGGATGAGCAGTTCTTC. Encoded protein: CASRKMGGQGADEQFF.

The chain links TRBV5-1 to TRBJ2-1; a possible D gene is TRBD1 (6 bases). Germline CDR1 reads SGHRS; CDR2 reads YFSETQ. Trimming took 0 bases from V and 4 from J, leaving 17 bases between them. This CDR3 has 17 amino acids. CDR3 in amino acids: CASSLGFGQGPYNEQFF. The CDR3 nucleotides read TGCGCCAGCAGCTTGGGGTTCGGGCAGGGGCCTTACAATGAGCAGTTCTTC.

This clone was counted between two and nine times. The rearrangement uses TRBV2 and TRBJ2-3; TRBD1 matches at 7 bases. Per the germline V gene, CDR1 is SNHLY and CDR2 is FYNNEI. Losses at the gene ends were 6 bases for V and 2 bases for J; bases not matched to a gene: 5. The CDR3 is 14 residues long. The CDR3 protein is CASRSTGFTDTQYF. The CDR3 coding sequence is TGTGCCAGCAGATCGACAGGGTTCACAGATACGCAGTATTTT.

The chain joins TRBV11-2 to TRBJ2-5; tentative D call: TRBD2 (5 bases). The CDR3 spans 16 residues. V lost 4 bases to trimming and J lost 0 bases, with 15 bases between them. Germline values: CDR1 SGHAT, CDR2 FQNNGV. The CDR3 coding sequence is TGTGCCAGCAGCTCAACCCTAGGAGGTTACCAAGAGACCCAGTACTTC. It specifies CASSSTLGGYQETQYF.

The chain has TRBV5-4 and TRBJ2-1, with TRBD2 matching 15 bases. This CDR3 contains 17 residues. Per the germline V gene, CDR1 is SGHNT and CDR2 is YYREEE (reference sequence). With 4 bases clipped from V and 7 bases from J, the junction kept 9 bases outside the gene matches. CDR3 nucleotide sequence: TGTGCCAGCAGCCAGGGACTAGCGGGAGGAGGGGGGAATGAGCAGTTCTTC. It codes for CASSQGLAGGGGNEQFF. Filled out from reference TRBV5-4 and TRBJ2-1, the complete variable domain reads ETGVTQSPTHLIKTRGQQVTLRCSSQSGHNTVSWYQQALGQGPQFIFQYYREEENGRGNFPPRFSGLQFPNYSSELNVNALELDDSALYLCASSQGLAGGGGNEQFFGPGTRLTVL.

Regarding this clone: The same CDR3 can be traced to other DNA sequences in this sample. The chain carries TRBV27 and TRBJ1-5; no reliable D call. The CDR3 sequence is 11 residues long. V lost 5 bases, J lost 4 bases, and 3 bases lay in between. Germline CDR1 MNHEY, CDR2 SMNVEV (reference sequence). CDR3 sequence: CASSPNQPQHF. CDR3 in DNA: TGTGCCAGCAGTCCTAATCAGCCCCAGCATTTT.

The chain uses TRBV28 and TRBJ1-5; D remains ambiguous. Trimming took 8 bases from V and 0 from J, leaving 20 bases between them. Germline CDR1 and CDR2: MDHEN and SYDVKM. This CDR3 region has 17 residues. DNA of the CDR3: TGTGCCAGCGGGAGCTCAGGTTACCCTTATAGCAATCAGCCCCAGCATTTT. This encodes CASGSSGYPYSNQPQHF.

This clone was counted only a few times. The chain joins TRBV3-1 (or the pseudogene TRBV3-2) to TRBJ2-2; 9 nucleotides agree with TRBD2. CDR1 and CDR2 from the germline V gene are LGHDT and YNNKEL (reference sequence). CDR3 size: 15 residues. Trimming at V came to 5 bases and at J to 7 bases, leaving 8 bases not matched to a gene. Written as DNA, the CDR3 is TGTGCCAGCAGCTCGGGACTAGCCGTATACGGGGAGCTGTTTTTT. Amino acids: CASSSGLAVYGELFF.

The rearrangement links TRBV5-1 to TRBJ1-1, with a tentative D call TRBD1 (5 bases). CDR1 is SGHRS and CDR2 is YFSETQ in the germline V gene. V was pared by 4 bases and J by 0 bases, with 16 bases between. The CDR3 has 16 residues. The CDR3 is CASSTTPGNLNTEAFF. The CDR3 region has the DNA TGCGCCAGCAGCACAACACCAGGGAATTTGAACACTGAAGCTTTCTTT.

The chain recombines TRBV6-4 with TRBJ2-2, with D perhaps TRBD2 (6 bases). Germline V gene data show CDR1 as MRHNA and CDR2 as SNTAGT. V was shortened by 5 bases and J by 3 bases, with 10 bases between the two germline ends. This CDR3 has 14 amino acids. The CDR3 reads CASSRASDTGELFF. In nucleotides, the CDR3 is TGTGCCAGCAGTCGGGCTAGCGACACCGGGGAGCTGTTTTTT.

The V and J genes are TRBV28 and TRBJ2-5, with 9 bases fitting TRBD1. This CDR3 has 15 amino acids. Trimming took 7 bases from V and 4 from J; bases not matched to a gene: 10. CDR1 is MDHEN and CDR2 is SYDVKM in the germline V gene. CDR3 nucleotide sequence: TGTGCCAGCACCACCTACAGGGGGCCAATAGAGACCCAGTACTTC. It is translated as CASTTYRGPIETQYF.

This chain connects TRBV6-5 to TRBJ1-2; D gene uncertain. V lost 6 bases and J 0 bases, leaving 11 bases between the germline ends. Germline V gives CDR1 MNHEY, CDR2 SVGAGI. The CDR3 totals 14 residues. The CDR3 region is CASRADASNYGYTF. Written as DNA, the CDR3 is TGTGCCAGCAGAGCGGACGCTTCTAACTATGGCTACACCTTC.

The genes are TRBV7-9 and TRBJ1-5; D is uncertain. This CDR3 has 13 residues. Germline CDR1 SEHNR, CDR2 FQNEAQ (reference sequence). V lost 5 bases to trimming and J lost 0 bases, with 5 bases between them. This CDR3 is CASSDYSNQPQHF. CDR3 DNA sequence: TGTGCCAGCAGCGACTATAGCAATCAGCCCCAGCATTTT.

The rearrangement links TRBV3-1 (or the pseudogene TRBV3-2) to TRBJ1-4; TRBD1 might be the D (6 bases). Germline V gene lookup returns CDR1 LGHDT and CDR2 YNNKEL (reference sequence). Trimming removed 5 bases from V and 4 bases from J, with 11 bases in between. The CDR3 has 14 amino acids. The CDR3 nucleotides read TGTGCCAGCAGCATAGGGGGGGTTAATGAAAAACTGTTTTTT. Its translation: CASSIGGVNEKLFF.

The rearrangement links TRBV11-2 to TRBJ2-5; 13 nucleotides agree with TRBD2. Trimming took 4 bases from V and 5 from J; bases not matched to a gene: 7. Germline V gene sequence: CDR1 SGHAT, CDR2 FQNNGV. The CDR3 loop spans 16 amino acids. CDR3 sequence: CASSSTGTSGDETQYF. Here the CDR3 DNA reads TGTGCCAGCAGCTCCACCGGGACTAGCGGGGATGAGACCCAGTACTTC. The variable domain in full, with the rest retrieved from reference TRBV11-2 and TRBJ2-5, is EAGVAQSPRYKIIEKRQSVAFWCNPISGHATLYWYQQILGQGPKLLIQFQNNGVVDDSQLPKDRFSAERLKGVDSTLKIQPAKLEDSAVYLCASSSTGTSGDETQYFGPGTRLLVL.

The chain couples TRBV19 to TRBJ2-1; 8 positions agree with TRBD2. The CDR3 extends over 16 amino acids. Trimming at V came to 1 base and at J to 4 bases, leaving 6 bases not matched to a gene. Germline CDR1 LNHDA, CDR2 SQIVND (reference sequence). CDR3 loop: CASSIGGLALYNEQFF. CDR3 sequence (DNA): TGTGCCAGTAGTATAGGAGGACTAGCCCTATACAATGAGCAGTTCTTC.

The chain couples TRBV2 to TRBJ2-1, with 10 bases that match TRBD1. From germline, CDR1 is SNHLY and CDR2 FYNNEI. J was trimmed by 8 bases and V by 4 bases; bases with no gene match: 8. The CDR3 is made up of 15 amino acids. The CDR3 region is CASSGGQGGSDEQFF. The CDR3 nucleotides read TGTGCCAGCAGTGGCGGACAGGGGGGTAGCGATGAGCAGTTCTTC.

This chain connects TRBV6-1 to TRBJ2-1, with 11 bases matching TRBD2. The CDR3 totals 17 residues. V lost 4 bases, J lost 0 bases, and 5 bases stayed unmatched. From germline, CDR1 is MNHNS and CDR2 SASEGT. The CDR3 here is CASSAGLAGFSYNEQFF. DNA for the CDR3: TGTGCCAGCAGTGCCGGACTAGCGGGCTTCTCCTACAATGAGCAGTTCTTC.

DNA for the CDR3: TGTGCCAGCAGCCACCGACCGGGGGTTAACTATGGCTACACCTTC. Translated: CASSHRPGVNYGYTF. The chain carries TRBV3-1 (or the pseudogene TRBV3-2) and TRBJ1-2, with D perhaps TRBD1 (5 bases). V was pared by 3 bases and J by 1 base, with 12 bases between. The CDR3 loop spans 15 amino acids. CDR1 and CDR2 (germline): LGHDT, YNNKEL (reference sequence).

The chain links TRBV6-5 to TRBJ2-7, with D perhaps matching TRBD1 (6 bases). In germline, CDR1 is MNHEY, CDR2 SVGAGI. V lost 6 bases and J lost 4, with 19 bases in between. CDR3 length equals 15 residues. The CDR3 region is CASRRDRIGFYEQYF. The CDR3 nucleotides are TGTGCCAGCAGACGAGACAGGATAGGGTTTTACGAGCAGTACTTC.

The chain employs TRBV28 and TRBJ2-3; a weak D match, TRBD1 (6 bases). This CDR3 has 15 amino acids. V lost 3 bases to trimming and J lost 4 bases, with 14 bases between them. The germline V gene has CDR1 MDHEN and CDR2 SYDVKM. CDR3 amino acids: CASSFSGARADTQYF. The CDR3 nucleotides are TGTGCCAGCAGTTTCTCAGGGGCCCGGGCAGATACGCAGTATTTT.

The chain links TRBV6-5 to TRBJ1-2; no clear D. Trimming removed 2 bases at V and 1 base at J, with 8 bases between. CDR1 is MNHEY and CDR2 is SVGAGI in the germline V gene. The CDR3 length is 14 residues. CDR3 in amino acids: CASSYLSFNYGYTF. The DNA for the CDR3 is TGTGCCAGCAGTTACCTGAGTTTTAACTATGGCTACACCTTC.

The chain couples TRBV6-2 or TRBV6-3 to TRBJ1-1, with TRBD1 matching 8 bases. The CDR3 runs 14 residues. J was trimmed by 5 bases and V by 2 bases; bases with no gene match: 4. Germline V gene data show CDR1 as MNHEY and CDR2 as SVGEGT. CDR3: CASSYGGDRTEAFF. CDR3 nucleotides: TGTGCCAGCAGTTACGGGGGGGACAGGACTGAAGCTTTCTTT.

The rearrangement uses TRBV6-5 and TRBJ1-3; the D is unclear. Germline V gene sequence: CDR1 MNHEY, CDR2 SVGAGI. V was trimmed by 0 bases and J by 0 bases, leaving 6 bases between them. The CDR3 loop spans 15 amino acids. CDR3 region: CASSYSSFSGNTIYF. The CDR3 DNA reads TGTGCCAGCAGTTACTCGAGTTTCTCTGGAAACACCATATATTTT.

This chain connects TRBV5-1 to TRBJ2-7; D is unresolved. This CDR3 has 14 residues. Trimming shortened V by 0 bases and J by 3 bases, and 10 bases separated the two germline ends. CDR1 and CDR2 from the germline V gene are SGHRS and YFSETQ. CDR3 in amino acids: CASSLVSRSYEQYF. Here the CDR3 DNA reads TGCGCCAGCAGCTTGGTTTCGCGGAGCTACGAGCAGTACTTC.

CDR3 coding DNA: TGCGCCAGCAGCCAAGGGGGCAGGGCGACTGAAGCTTTCTTT. Encoded protein: CASSQGGRATEAFF. The chain has TRBV4-1 and TRBJ1-1; tentative D call: TRBD1 (5 bases). V was clipped by 1 base and J by 5 bases, with 11 bases between them. CDR1 MGHRA and CDR2 YSYEKL come from the germline V gene. CDR3 length: 14 residues.

Details on this clone: Other nucleotide sequences from this sample produce the same CDR3. V is TRBV5-1 and J is TRBJ1-5, with 8 positions matching TRBD1. The CDR3 covers 15 residues. Germline CDR1 reads SGHRS; CDR2 reads YFSETQ. V shed 2 bases, J shed 1 base, and the junction held 2 bases outside the gene matches. The CDR3 region has the DNA TGCGCCAGCAGCTTAACAGGGGGGAGCAATCAGCCCCAGCATTTT. This gives the protein CASSLTGGSNQPQHF.

The chain has TRBV29-1 and TRBJ2-7; 9 nucleotides agree with TRBD1. This CDR3 region has 14 residues. Germline CDR1 is SQVTM and CDR2 is ANQGSEA. Trimming cost V 4 bases and J 2 bases; bases outside gene matches: 6. Written as DNA, the CDR3 is TGCAGCGTTGCGAGGGGACAGGGCCCCTACGAGCAGTACTTC. It encodes CSVARGQGPYEQYF.

V and J are TRBV19 and TRBJ1-3; D gene ambiguous. The CDR3 totals 15 residues. CDR1 is LNHDA, CDR2 SQIVND, per germline (reference sequence). V was shortened by 4 bases and J by 2 bases, with 12 bases between the two germline ends. The CDR3 is CASSKRDLAGNTIYF. DNA of the CDR3: TGTGCCAGTAGTAAACGGGATCTCGCTGGAAACACCATATATTTT.